This is a list of T cell receptor beta chains from one sample in a study of blood T cell repertoires in COVID-19. TCRdb keeps only in-frame clones here, not all; method: immunoSEQ multiplex PCR. The data hold approximately 330,000 clones, with roughly 90% observed a single time. Sequencing was done on a sample of peripheral blood. Every receptor here comes from a woman in her fifties or sixties with active or convalescent COVID-19. Both conserved end residues are part of each CDR3. A D gene is named only where the DNA matches it firmly. The size field is filled for only some rows; it gives once, few, many or a size class.

CDR3,DNA,V,D,J,size
CASSPVGGFYGYTF,TGTGCCAGCAGCCCGGTGGGGGGTTTCTATGGCTACACCTTC,TRBV9,.,TRBJ1-2,.
CASRAGTRPSSYNEQFF,TGTGCCAGCAGAGCCGGGACTAGACCGAGCTCCTACAATGAGCAGTTCTTC,TRBV2,TRBD2,TRBJ2-1,.
CASSKGRSDSHNEKLFF,TGTGCCAGCAGCAAAGGGAGGTCGGACAGTCATAATGAAAAACTGTTTTTT,TRBV21-1,.,TRBJ1-4,once
CSASSGRAANEQFF,TGCAGTGCTAGTAGTGGGAGGGCCGCCAATGAGCAGTTCTTC,TRBV20-1,TRBD2,TRBJ2-1,.
CASSLSRVEAFF,TGTGCCAGCAGCTTGAGTCGGGTTGAAGCTTTCTTT,TRBV5-8,.,TRBJ1-1,.
CASSYEASSNQPQHF,TGTGCCAGCAGTTATGAGGCTTCCAGCAATCAGCCCCAGCATTTT,TRBV6-2/TRBV6-3,.,TRBJ1-5,once
CASSQNRGTGNTIYF,TGTGCCAGCAGTCAAAACCGGGGGACTGGGAACACCATATATTTT,TRBV7-3,.,TRBJ1-3,.
CASSPSGNEKLFF,TGTGCCAGCTCACCATCGGGTAATGAAAAACTGTTTTTT,TRBV18,.,TRBJ1-4,.
CASSLLGLAGGGYEQYF,TGTGCCAGCAGTTTATTGGGACTAGCGGGAGGTGGGTACGAGCAGTACTTC,TRBV28,TRBD2,TRBJ2-7,.
CATGQSSVEKLFF,TGTGCCACCGGACAGTCTAGTGTTGAAAAACTGTTTTTT,TRBV19,.,TRBJ1-4,.
CAWSVNSGQPQHF,TGTGCCTGGAGTGTAAATAGCGGACAGCCCCAGCATTTT,TRBV30,.,TRBJ1-5,.
CSGQRSAGPETQYF,TGCAGCGGCCAACGGTCGGCAGGGCCAGAGACCCAGTACTTC,TRBV29-1,.,TRBJ2-5,.
CASSNLGRAGNTIYF,TGTGCCAGTAGTAACCTCGGCAGGGCTGGAAACACCATATATTTT,TRBV19,.,TRBJ1-3,.
CASSQGTVSGNTIYF,TGTGCCAGCAGCCAAGGGACAGTCTCTGGAAACACCATATATTTT,TRBV14,.,TRBJ1-3,.
CASDPGTDTYNSPLHF,TGTGCCAGTGACCCCGGGACAGACACGTATAATTCACCCCTCCACTTT,TRBV6-6,TRBD1,TRBJ1-6,.
CASSPRTANTGELFF,TGTGCCAGCAGCCCCAGGACAGCGAACACCGGGGAGCTGTTTTTT,TRBV14,.,TRBJ2-2,.
CASRDTGTGVGNTIYF,TGTGCCAGCAGGGACACCGGGACAGGGGTTGGAAACACCATATATTTT,TRBV6-6,TRBD1,TRBJ1-3,.
CASSLGTGYSSPLHF,TGTGCCAGCAGCCTAGGGACAGGGTATTCCTCACCCCTCCACTTT,TRBV28,TRBD1,TRBJ1-6,.
CASSYLRGRGVTEAFF,TGTGCCAGCAGTTACTTGAGGGGGCGCGGGGTCACTGAAGCTTTCTTT,TRBV6-5,TRBD1,TRBJ1-1,.
CASSLLKGGGGPYEQYF,TGTGCCAGCAGCCTACTTAAGGGCGGGGGGGGACCCTACGAGCAGTACTTC,TRBV7-2,TRBD2,TRBJ2-7,.
CASSQTSAGRYNEQFF,TGCGCCAGCAGCCAAACGTCGGCGGGGAGGTACAATGAGCAGTTCTTC,TRBV4-1,.,TRBJ2-1,.
CASRQQLNTEAFF,TGTGCCAGCAGACAACAGTTGAACACTGAAGCTTTCTTT,TRBV6-4,.,TRBJ1-1,many
CASSSQTGGATPLHF,TGTGCCAGCAGCTCCCAGACAGGGGGCGCGACACCCCTCCACTTT,TRBV7-9,TRBD1,TRBJ1-6,.
CASSLKQLGYTF,TGTGCCAGCAGCTTAAAACAGCTCGGCTACACCTTC,TRBV7-2,.,TRBJ1-2,.
CASITGMNTEAFF,TGTGCCAGCATTACAGGGATGAACACTGAAGCTTTCTTT,TRBV12-3/TRBV12-4,.,TRBJ1-1,.
CASSPTGTSPGEQYF,TGTGCCAGCAGCCCCACCGGGACATCCCCTGGCGAGCAGTACTTC,TRBV7-2,.,TRBJ2-7,.
CASSYYREGTQYF,TGTGCCAGCAGTTACTACAGGGAAGGGACCCAGTACTTC,TRBV6-2/TRBV6-3,.,TRBJ2-5,.
CASSVGGSGSFDEQFF,TGTGCCAGCAGCGTAGGTGGTAGCGGGAGTTTCGATGAGCAGTTCTTC,TRBV9,TRBD2,TRBJ2-1,few
CAKGQGAYNEQFF,TGTGCCAAGGGACAGGGGGCCTACAATGAGCAGTTCTTC,TRBV24-1,TRBD1,TRBJ2-1,.